The next 14 T cell receptor beta chains were all read from a single sample in a study of cytomegalovirus exposure and HLA in healthy donors. A multiplex PCR was run with 60 Vbeta primers and 13 Jbeta primers. Measured with immunoSEQ multiplex PCR; TCRdb has only the in-frame clones, and not every one. The sample shows roughly 100,000 clones, approximately 76% of them seen only once. The sequencing sample was made of PBMCs. These receptors originate from a young woman in good health and CMV-seropositive.

J is TRBJ2-6 and V is TRBV4-1; D might be TRBD2 (6 bases). The V gene lost 3 bases and the J gene lost 0 bases, with 24 bases spanning the gap. Germline lookup yields CDR1 MGHRA and CDR2 YSYEKL. The length of the CDR3 is 21 residues. CDR3 nucleotides: TGCGCCAGCAGCCACGAGCAAGGGAGGCAGGCATACTTCTCTGGGGCCAACGTCCTGACTTTC. It specifies CASSHEQGRQAYFSGANVLTF.

DNA for the CDR3: TGTGCCAGCGGGGACAGTTACGAGCAGTACTTC. Residues: CASGDSYEQYF. The chain links TRBV28 to TRBJ2-7, with TRBD1 matching over 7 bases. Trimming took 8 bases from V and 4 from J; bases not matched to a gene: 2. CDR1 and CDR2 (germline): MDHEN, SYDVKM. This CDR3 comprises 11 residues.

This chain links TRBV6-1 with TRBJ2-7, with D possibly TRBD2 on 7 matching bases. Trimming took 1 base from V and 7 from J, leaving 17 bases between them. Germline-derived CDR1 and CDR2 are MNHNS and SASEGT. The length of the CDR3 is 15 residues. The CDR3 loop is CASSEGSDSGKEQYF. The CDR3, as DNA: TGTGCCAGCAGTGAAGGATCGGACAGCGGGAAGGAGCAGTACTTC.

The genes are TRBV27 and TRBJ1-1; no clear D. Per the germline V gene, CDR1 is MNHEY and CDR2 is SMNVEV (reference sequence). Trimming took off 4 bases at V and 0 bases at J, with 12 bases between the two ends. CDR3 length: 15 amino acids. The CDR3 DNA reads TGTGCCAGCAGTTCGGCAGGTAACATGAACACTGAAGCTTTCTTT. This translates into CASSSAGNMNTEAFF.

This clone has a handful of counts. CDR3 nucleotides: TGTGCCAGCAGCCTCGGACAGGGGGCAGGCGAGCAGTTCTTC. Protein: CASSLGQGAGEQFF. The rearrangement uses TRBV28 and TRBJ2-1; 11 bases match TRBD1. The CDR3 length is 14 residues. V lost 6 bases, J lost 10 bases, and 8 bases stayed unmatched. From germline, CDR1 is MDHEN and CDR2 SYDVKM. The whole variable domain, filled in from reference TRBV28 and TRBJ2-1, reads DVKVTQSSRYLVKRTGEKVFLECVQDMDHENMFWYRQDPGLGLRLIYFSYDVKMKEKGDIPEGYSVSREKKERFSLILESASTNQTSMYLCASSLGQGAGEQFFGPGTRLTVL.

V and J are TRBV30 and TRBJ2-7; 9 bases align to TRBD2. V lost 5 bases and J lost 3; bases outside the gene matches: 8. The CDR3 is 14 amino acids. Germline V gene data show CDR1 as GTSNPN and CDR2 as SVGIG (reference sequence). The chain's CDR3 is CAWGRAGGGYEQYF. The CDR3 nucleotides read TGTGCCTGGGGCCGAGCGGGAGGAGGCTACGAGCAGTACTTC. The entire variable domain, with the rest obtained from reference TRBV30 and TRBJ2-7, is as follows: SQTIHQWPATLVQPVGSPLSLECTVEGTSNPNLYWYRQAAGRGLQLLFYSVGIGQISSEVPQNLSASRPQDRQFILSSKKLLLSDSGFYLCAWGRAGGGYEQYFGPGTRLTVT.

CDR3 coding DNA: TGCGCCAGCAGTCCCCAGGGCCGGAGCAATCAGCCCCAGCATTTT. It translates to CASSPQGRSNQPQHF. V is TRBV4-1 and J is TRBJ1-5; D might be TRBD1 (5 bases). The CDR3 is made up of 15 amino acids. The germline V gene encodes CDR1 MGHRA and CDR2 YSYEKL. Trimming removed 6 bases from V and 1 base from J, with 13 bases in between.

CDR3 region: CAWSVSPPGRGTEAFF. The CDR3 DNA is TGTGCCTGGAGTGTATCCCCTCCGGGGCGGGGGACTGAAGCTTTCTTT. The gene calls are TRBV30 and TRBJ1-1; a weak D match, TRBD1 (5 bases). V was trimmed by 0 bases and J by 5 bases, leaving 19 bases between them. The CDR3 length is 16 residues. The germline CDR1 and CDR2 sequences are GTSNPN and SVGIG (reference sequence).

The chain uses TRBV10-3 and TRBJ2-1; maybe TRBD2 (6 bases). Germline V CDR1 and CDR2: ENHRY, SYGVKD. The length of the CDR3 is 19 residues. The ends were cut back, 11 bases at V and 0 bases at J, with 29 bases in the middle. The CDR3 DNA is TGTGCCTCCCATCGGGGGACGGTGAGAGGAGCGTCCTCCTACAATGAGCAGTTCTTC. It yields the protein CASHRGTVRGASSYNEQFF.

V gene TRBV19 combines with J gene TRBJ1-6, with 8 positions matching TRBD1. This CDR3 contains 15 residues. V dropped 4 bases and J dropped 7; count of bases not matched to a gene: 6. The V gene's germline CDR1 is LNHDA and CDR2 SQIVND (reference sequence). CDR3 coding DNA: TGTGCCAGTAGTACGACGGGACAGGAAAATTCACCCCTCCACTTT. Translated: CASSTTGQENSPLHF.

V is TRBV30 and J is TRBJ1-2; maybe TRBD1 (6 bases). The CDR3 spans 13 residues. Germline CDR1 reads GTSNPN; CDR2 reads SVGIG (reference sequence). With 4 bases removed from V and 4 bases from J, the gap between germline ends came to 13 bases. CDR3 protein: CAWITQGGYGYTF. CDR3 bases: TGTGCCTGGATTACACAGGGCGGCTATGGCTACACCTTC.

This clone was detected only once. The V and J genes are TRBV14 and TRBJ2-7; the D gene is possibly TRBD1 (5 bases). CDR1 and CDR2 (germline): SGHDN, FVKESK. Deletions cut 2 bases from V and 3 bases from J, with 14 bases between. The length of the CDR3 is 15 residues. The CDR3 DNA follows: TGTGCCAGCAGCCAACTAACAGACAGAAACTACGAGCAGTACTTC. Residues: CASSQLTDRNYEQYF.

The chain recombines TRBV5-6 with TRBJ2-7; 16 bases are shared with TRBD2. This CDR3 spans 18 amino acids. With 4 bases clipped from V and 1 base from J, the junction kept 8 bases outside the gene matches. The V gene's germline CDR1 is SGHDT and CDR2 YYEEEE. CDR3 loop: CASSPEGLAGGPSYEQYF. In DNA, the CDR3 is TGTGCCAGCAGCCCCGAGGGACTAGCGGGAGGGCCGTCCTACGAGCAGTACTTC.

V is TRBV5-1 and J is TRBJ2-7, with D unresolved. CDR3 size: 15 residues. V lost 5 bases, J lost 2 bases, and 17 bases lay in between. Germline assignment: CDR1 SGHRS and CDR2 YFSETQ. CDR3 region: CASSYLIRIPYEQYF. In DNA, the CDR3 is TGCGCCAGCAGTTATCTTATTAGAATCCCCTACGAGCAGTACTTC.